A single sample gave rise to the 9 T cell receptor beta chains below, sequenced in a study of CD8 T cells in Susac syndrome. With random hexamers, reverse transcription was performed on about 0.5 to 1 ug of RNA. TCRdb re-derived calls from the immunoSEQ multiplex PCR reads in MiXCR, one entry per CDR3 protein. This sample has 150,000 to 200,000 distinct CDR3 sequences, with 90% to 95% found just once. Sequencing used CD4+ T cells from PBMCs. These receptors were obtained from a human donor in good health.

The rearrangement joins TRBV9 to TRBJ2-3; D might be TRBD2 (6 bases). The CDR3 sequence is 14 residues long. V dropped 2 bases and J dropped 11 bases, with 18 bases sitting between them. Germline V gene data show CDR1 as SGDLS and CDR2 as YYNGEE. CDR3 region: CASSVGGDGGGQYF. CDR3 coding DNA: TGTGCCAGCAGCGTGGGGGGAGATGGAGGAGGGCAGTATTTT. The full variable domain, rest sourced from reference TRBV9 and TRBJ2-3, is DSGVTQTPKHLITATGQRVTLRCSPRSGDLSVYWYQQSLDQGLQFLIQYYNGEERAKGNILERFSAQQFPDLHSELNLSSLELGDSALYFCASSVGGDGGGQYFGPGTRLTVL.

CDR3 region: CASSPEKDTQYF. In nucleotides, the CDR3 is TGTGCCAGTAGCCCCGAGAAGGATACGCAGTATTTT. The V gene is TRBV19, the J gene TRBJ2-3; D is unclear. Trimming took 6 bases from V and 6 from J, leaving 10 bases between them. In germline, CDR1 is LNHDA, CDR2 SQIVND (reference sequence). This CDR3 is 12 amino acids long.

J is TRBJ2-3 and V is TRBV9; a weak D match, TRBD2 (6 bases). Germline CDR1 and CDR2: SGDLS and YYNGEE. This CDR3 region has 16 residues. Trimming stripped 2 bases from V and 2 bases from J, with 15 bases between. The CDR3 DNA follows: TGTGCCAGCAGCGTTCGATCGGGGGTAGCCACAGATACGCAGTATTTT. It specifies CASSVRSGVATDTQYF.

This clonotype was detected once. The chain links TRBV13 to TRBJ2-2, with D possibly matching TRBD2 (6 bases). The germline V and J ends were trimmed by 4 bases and 2 bases, with 17 bases remaining between them. The CDR3 runs 17 residues. Germline lookup yields CDR1 PRHDT and CDR2 FYEKMQ (reference sequence). CDR3 in amino acids: CASSSRSSGTNTGELFF. DNA for the CDR3: TGTGCCAGCAGCTCTCGGAGTAGCGGAACCAACACCGGGGAGCTGTTTTTT.

The rearrangement links TRBV29-1 to TRBJ2-5; no clear D. Germline V CDR1 and CDR2: SQVTM, ANQGSEA. The V end lost 4 bases, the J end lost 8 bases, and 14 bases lay between the germline ends. This CDR3 region has 12 residues. The CDR3 nucleotides read TGCAGCGTTGTTCGGCAGAAGAGAACCCAGTACTTC. This translates into CSVVRQKRTQYF.

The V and J genes are TRBV29-1 and TRBJ2-3, with 10 nucleotides matching TRBD2. Losses at the gene ends were 4 bases for V and 0 bases for J; bases not matched to a gene: 4. The CDR3 covers 15 residues. CDR1 and CDR2 from the germline V gene are SQVTM and ANQGSEA. The CDR3 spells CSVVGTSASTDTQYF. CDR3 in DNA: TGCAGCGTTGTCGGGACTAGCGCCAGCACAGATACGCAGTATTTT.

The chain couples TRBV25-1 to TRBJ1-6; D might be TRBD1 (5 bases). Trimming stripped 3 bases from V and 3 bases from J, with 6 bases between. CDR1 MGHDK and CDR2 SYGVNS come from the germline V gene. The CDR3 has 14 amino acids. The CDR3 here is CASSDQGYNSPLHF. The DNA for the CDR3 is TGTGCCAGCAGTGACCAGGGCTATAATTCACCCCTCCACTTT.

This chain connects TRBV30 to TRBJ2-1; D is perhaps TRBD1 (6 bases). The CDR3 consists of 13 residues. Trimming shortened V by 0 bases and J by 4 bases, and 7 bases separated the two germline ends. The germline V gene encodes CDR1 GTSNPN and CDR2 SVGIG (reference sequence). This CDR3 reads CAWSVGAYNEQFF. The CDR3 DNA sequence: TGTGCCTGGAGTGTGGGGGCGTACAATGAGCAGTTCTTC.

The chain is built from TRBV28 and TRBJ1-2; TRBD1 aligns across 7 bases. The CDR3 runs to 16 residues. From germline, CDR1 is MDHEN and CDR2 SYDVKM. Trimming at V came to 4 bases and at J to 2 bases, leaving 10 bases not matched to a gene. CDR3 loop: CASSSTGQVINYGYTF. CDR3 nucleotide sequence: TGTGCCAGCAGTTCCACAGGACAGGTGATAAACTATGGCTACACCTTC.